This TCR beta chain was sequenced during a study of vaccination effects on CD4 cells after COVID-19. Study at large: Viral peptide pools were used in the ViraFEST assay to expand antigen-specific CD4+ T cells, and sequencing came afterward.

CDR3 size: 17 residues. V shed 3 bases, J shed 5 bases, and the junction held 12 bases outside the gene matches. Germline-derived CDR1 and CDR2 are MDHEN and SYDVKM. Following 10 days of culture, CD4+ T cells were isolated. Testing of the vaccine recipients showed negative nucleocapsid antibodies and no prior SARS-CoV-2 infection. Half of the medium was exchanged for IL-2 medium on both days 3 and 7. Assay: immunoSEQ multiplex PCR; the TCRdb copy retains only in-frame clones and omits some. The sample carries 35,000 to 40,000 clones, approximately 72% recorded once. On this clone itself: Its target is unknown.

Sequences were derived from CD4+ T cells from PBMCs cultured without peptide, sampled before COVID-19 vaccination. The sequence was obtained from a human donor who received a COVID-19 vaccine. This chain uses TRBV28 with TRBJ2-3, with 9 bases fitting TRBD2. CDR3 in amino acids: CASSFSTTGLAKDTQYF. For the CDR3, the DNA is TGTGCCAGCAGTTTCTCAACGACGGGACTAGCCAAAGATACGCAGTATTTT.